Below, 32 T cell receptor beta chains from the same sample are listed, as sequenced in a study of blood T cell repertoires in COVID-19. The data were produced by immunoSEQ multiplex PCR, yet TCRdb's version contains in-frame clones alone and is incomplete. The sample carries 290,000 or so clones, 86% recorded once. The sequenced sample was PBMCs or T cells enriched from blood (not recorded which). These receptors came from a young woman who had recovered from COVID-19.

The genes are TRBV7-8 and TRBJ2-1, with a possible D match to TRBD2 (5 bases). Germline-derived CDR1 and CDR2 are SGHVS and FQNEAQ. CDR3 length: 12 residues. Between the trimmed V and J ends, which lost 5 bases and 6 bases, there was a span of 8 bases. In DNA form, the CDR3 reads TGTGCCAGCAGCCTAAGCGGCAATGAGCAGTTCTTC. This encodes CASSLSGNEQFF.

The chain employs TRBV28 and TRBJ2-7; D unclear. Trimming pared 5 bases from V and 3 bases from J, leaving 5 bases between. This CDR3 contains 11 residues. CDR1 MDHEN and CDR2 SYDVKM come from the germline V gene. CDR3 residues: CASSPYYEQYF. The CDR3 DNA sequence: TGTGCCAGCAGTCCCTACTACGAGCAGTACTTC.

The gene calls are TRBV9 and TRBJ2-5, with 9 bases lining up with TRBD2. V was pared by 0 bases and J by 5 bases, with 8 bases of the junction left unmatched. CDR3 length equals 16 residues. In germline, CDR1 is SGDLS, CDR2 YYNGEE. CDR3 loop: CASSVVPAGGGETQYF. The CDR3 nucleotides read TGTGCCAGCAGCGTAGTACCAGCGGGGGGCGGGGAGACCCAGTACTTC.

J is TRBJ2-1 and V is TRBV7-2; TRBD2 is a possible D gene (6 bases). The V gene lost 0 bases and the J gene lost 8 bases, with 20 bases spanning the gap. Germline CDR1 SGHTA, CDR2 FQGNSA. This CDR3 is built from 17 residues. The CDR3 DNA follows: TGTGCCAGCAGCTTAGCTTGGGGAGGCTCCTCCCGCTATGAGCAGTTCTTC. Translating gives CASSLAWGGSSRYEQFF. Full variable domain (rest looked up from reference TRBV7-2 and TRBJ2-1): GAGVSQSPSNKVTEKGKDVELRCDPISGHTALYWYRQSLGQGLEFLIYFQGNSAPDKSGLPSDRFSAERTGGSVSTLTIQRTQQEDSAVYLCASSLAWGGSSRYEQFFGPGTRLTVL.

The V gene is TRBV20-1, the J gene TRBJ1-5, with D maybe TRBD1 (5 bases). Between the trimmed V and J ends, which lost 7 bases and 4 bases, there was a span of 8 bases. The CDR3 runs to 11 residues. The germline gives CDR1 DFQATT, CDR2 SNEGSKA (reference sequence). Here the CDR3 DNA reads TGCAGTGTCAAGGGGAATCAGCCCCAGCATTTT. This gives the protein CSVKGNQPQHF.

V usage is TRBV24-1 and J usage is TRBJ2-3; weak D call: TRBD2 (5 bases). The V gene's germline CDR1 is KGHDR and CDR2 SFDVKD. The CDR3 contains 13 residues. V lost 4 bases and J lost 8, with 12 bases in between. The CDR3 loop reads CATSDRLGSTQYF. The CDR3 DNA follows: TGTGCCACCAGTGACCGCCTAGGGAGTACGCAGTATTTT.

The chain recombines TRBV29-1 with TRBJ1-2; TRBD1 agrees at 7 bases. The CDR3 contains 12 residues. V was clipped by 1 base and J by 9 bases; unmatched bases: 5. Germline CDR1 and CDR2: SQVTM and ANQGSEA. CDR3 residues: CSVEVNRGSYTF. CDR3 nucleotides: TGCAGCGTTGAAGTGAACAGGGGTAGCTACACCTTC.

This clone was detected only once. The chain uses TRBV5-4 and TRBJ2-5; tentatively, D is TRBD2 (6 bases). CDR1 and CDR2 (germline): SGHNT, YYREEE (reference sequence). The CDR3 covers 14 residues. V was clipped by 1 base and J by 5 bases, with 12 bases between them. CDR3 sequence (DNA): TGTGCCAGCAGCTTGAGGTTTCGGGAGGAGACCCAGTACTTC. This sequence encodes CASSLRFREETQYF.

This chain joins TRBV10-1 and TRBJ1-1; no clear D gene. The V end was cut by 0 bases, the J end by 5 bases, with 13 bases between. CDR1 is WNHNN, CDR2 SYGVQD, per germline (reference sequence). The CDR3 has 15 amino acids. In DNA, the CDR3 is TGCGCCAGCAGTGAGTCAGGAACTCACAGAACTGAAGCTTTCTTT. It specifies CASSESGTHRTEAFF.

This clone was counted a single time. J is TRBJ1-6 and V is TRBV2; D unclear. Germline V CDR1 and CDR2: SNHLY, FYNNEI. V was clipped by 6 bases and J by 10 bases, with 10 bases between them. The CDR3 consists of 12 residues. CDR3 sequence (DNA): TGTGCCAGCAGCCTTGCGTACTCACCCCTCCACTTT. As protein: CASSLAYSPLHF. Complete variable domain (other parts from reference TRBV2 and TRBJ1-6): EPEVTQTPSHQVTQMGQEVILRCVPISNHLYFYWYRQILGQKVEFLVSFYNNEISEKSEIFDDQFSVERPDGSNFTLKIRSTKLEDSAMYFCASSLAYSPLHFGNGTRLTVT.

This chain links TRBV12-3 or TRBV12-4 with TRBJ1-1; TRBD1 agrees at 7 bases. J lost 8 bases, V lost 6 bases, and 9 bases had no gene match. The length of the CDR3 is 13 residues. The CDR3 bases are TGTGCCAGCAGAGATTGGGACAGCTCAGAAGCTTTCTTT. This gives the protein CASRDWDSSEAFF.

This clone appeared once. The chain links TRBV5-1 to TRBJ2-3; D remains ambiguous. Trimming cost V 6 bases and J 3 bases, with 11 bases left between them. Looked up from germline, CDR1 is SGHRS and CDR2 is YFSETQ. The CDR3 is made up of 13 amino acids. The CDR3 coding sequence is TGCGCCAGCAACCTACGCGAGACAGATACGCAGTATTTT. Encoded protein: CASNLRETDTQYF.

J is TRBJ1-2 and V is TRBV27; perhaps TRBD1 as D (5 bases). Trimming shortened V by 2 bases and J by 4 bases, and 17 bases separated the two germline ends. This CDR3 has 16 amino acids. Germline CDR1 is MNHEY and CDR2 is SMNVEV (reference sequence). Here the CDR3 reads CASSLRGLQIIYGYTF. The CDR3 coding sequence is TGTGCCAGCAGTTTAAGGGGTCTCCAGATTATCTATGGCTACACCTTC.

The CDR3 reads CASHPLSSYEQYF. The CDR3 coding sequence is TGTGCCAGCCACCCCCTCAGCTCCTACGAGCAGTACTTC. The V and J genes are TRBV28 and TRBJ2-7; D uncertain. Germline CDR1 is MDHEN and CDR2 is SYDVKM. V lost 8 bases and J lost 0, with 11 bases in between. This CDR3 is 13 amino acids long.

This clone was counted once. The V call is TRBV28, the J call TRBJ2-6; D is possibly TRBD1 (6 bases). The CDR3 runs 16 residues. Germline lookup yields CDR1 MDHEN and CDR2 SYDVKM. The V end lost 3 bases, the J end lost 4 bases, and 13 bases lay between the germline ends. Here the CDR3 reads CASSFFAGVGANVLTF. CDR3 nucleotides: TGTGCCAGCAGTTTTTTCGCAGGGGTAGGGGCCAACGTCCTGACTTTC.

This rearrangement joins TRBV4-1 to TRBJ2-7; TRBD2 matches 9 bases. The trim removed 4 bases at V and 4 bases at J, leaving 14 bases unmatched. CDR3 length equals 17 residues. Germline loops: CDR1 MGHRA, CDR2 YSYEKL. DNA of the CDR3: TGCGCCAGCAGCCCTAGCGGGGCGGGGTGGGAGAGGTACGAGCAGTACTTC. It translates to CASSPSGAGWERYEQYF.

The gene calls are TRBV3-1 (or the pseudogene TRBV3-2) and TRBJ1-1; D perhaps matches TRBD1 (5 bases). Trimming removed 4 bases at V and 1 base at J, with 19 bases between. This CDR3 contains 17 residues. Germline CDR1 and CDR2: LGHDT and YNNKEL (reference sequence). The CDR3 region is CASSPSRRAGWNTEAFF. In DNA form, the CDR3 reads TGTGCCAGCAGCCCCTCCCGAAGAGCAGGGTGGAACACTGAAGCTTTCTTT.

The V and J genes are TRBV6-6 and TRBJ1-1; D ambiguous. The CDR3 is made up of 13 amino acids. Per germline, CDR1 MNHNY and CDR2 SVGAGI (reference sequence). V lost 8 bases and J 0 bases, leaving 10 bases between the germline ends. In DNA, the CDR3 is TGTGCCAGCTCTCGGGAGATGAACACTGAAGCTTTCTTT. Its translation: CASSREMNTEAFF.

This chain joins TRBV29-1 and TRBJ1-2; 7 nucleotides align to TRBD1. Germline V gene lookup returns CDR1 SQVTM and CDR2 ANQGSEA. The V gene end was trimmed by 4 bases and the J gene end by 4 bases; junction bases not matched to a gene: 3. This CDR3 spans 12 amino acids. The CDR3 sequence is CSVVRDSYGYTF. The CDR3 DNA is TGCAGCGTTGTCCGGGACAGCTATGGCTACACCTTC.

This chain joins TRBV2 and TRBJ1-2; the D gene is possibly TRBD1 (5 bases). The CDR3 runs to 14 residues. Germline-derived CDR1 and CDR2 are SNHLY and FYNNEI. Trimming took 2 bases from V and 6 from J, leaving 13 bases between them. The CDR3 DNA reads TGTGCCAGCAGTGAACAGGGACTCCCTAATGGCTACACCTTC. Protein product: CASSEQGLPNGYTF. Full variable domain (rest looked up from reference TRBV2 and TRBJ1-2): EPEVTQTPSHQVTQMGQEVILRCVPISNHLYFYWYRQILGQKVEFLVSFYNNEISEKSEIFDDQFSVERPDGSNFTLKIRSTKLEDSAMYFCASSEQGLPNGYTFGSGTRLTVV.

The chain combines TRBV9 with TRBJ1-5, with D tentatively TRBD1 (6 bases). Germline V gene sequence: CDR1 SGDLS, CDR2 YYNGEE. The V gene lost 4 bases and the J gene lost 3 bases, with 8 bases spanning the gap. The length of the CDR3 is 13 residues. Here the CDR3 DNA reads TGTGCCAGCAGCCGGACAGACAATCAGCCCCAGCATTTT. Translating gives CASSRTDNQPQHF.

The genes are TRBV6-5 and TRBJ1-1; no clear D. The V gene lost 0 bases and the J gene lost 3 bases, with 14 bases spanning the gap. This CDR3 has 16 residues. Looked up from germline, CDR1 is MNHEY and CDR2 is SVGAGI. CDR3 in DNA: TGTGCCAGCAGTTACTCCGGGGATTTATGGGACACTGAAGCTTTCTTT. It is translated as CASSYSGDLWDTEAFF.

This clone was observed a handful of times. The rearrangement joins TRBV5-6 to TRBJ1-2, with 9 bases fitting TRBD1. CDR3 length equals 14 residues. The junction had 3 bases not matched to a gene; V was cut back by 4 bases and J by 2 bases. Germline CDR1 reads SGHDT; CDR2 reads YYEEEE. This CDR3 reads CASSVTGGNYGYTF. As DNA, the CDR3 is TGTGCCAGCAGCGTTACAGGGGGCAACTATGGCTACACCTTC.

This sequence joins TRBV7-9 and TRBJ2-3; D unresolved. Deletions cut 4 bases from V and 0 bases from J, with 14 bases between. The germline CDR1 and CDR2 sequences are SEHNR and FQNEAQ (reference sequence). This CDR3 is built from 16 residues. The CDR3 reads CASSSHRGTSTDTQYF. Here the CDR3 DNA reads TGTGCCAGCAGCTCCCACCGCGGCACTAGCACAGATACGCAGTATTTT. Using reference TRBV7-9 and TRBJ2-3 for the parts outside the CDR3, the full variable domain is DTGVSQNPRHKITKRGQNVTFRCDPISEHNRLYWYRQTLGQGPEFLTYFQNEAQLEKSRLLSDRFSAERPKGSFSTLEIQRTEQGDSAMYLCASSSHRGTSTDTQYFGPGTRLTVL.

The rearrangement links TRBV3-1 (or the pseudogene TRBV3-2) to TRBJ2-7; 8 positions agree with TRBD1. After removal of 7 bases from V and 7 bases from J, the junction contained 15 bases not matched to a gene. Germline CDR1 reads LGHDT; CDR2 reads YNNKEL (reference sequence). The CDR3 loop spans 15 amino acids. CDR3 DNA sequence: TGTGCCAGCACTCCCCCCGGGACAGGTGTTTCGGAGCAGTACTTC. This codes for CASTPPGTGVSEQYF.

The CDR3, as DNA: TGCGCCAGCAGGGGGACAGGGGTACATCAGCCCCAGCATTTT. This sequence encodes CASRGTGVHQPQHF. J is TRBJ1-5 and V is TRBV10-1, with 10 bases matching TRBD1. Trimming cost V 6 bases and J 5 bases; bases outside gene matches: 4. Germline CDR1 WNHNN, CDR2 SYGVQD (reference sequence). The CDR3 has 14 residues.

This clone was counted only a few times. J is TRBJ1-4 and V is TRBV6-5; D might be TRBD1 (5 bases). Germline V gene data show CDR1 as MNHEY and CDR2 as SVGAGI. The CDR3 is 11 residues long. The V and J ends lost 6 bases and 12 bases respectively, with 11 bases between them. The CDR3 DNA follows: TGTGCCAGCAGCCAGGGAGGACAACTGTTTTTT. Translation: CASSQGGQLFF.

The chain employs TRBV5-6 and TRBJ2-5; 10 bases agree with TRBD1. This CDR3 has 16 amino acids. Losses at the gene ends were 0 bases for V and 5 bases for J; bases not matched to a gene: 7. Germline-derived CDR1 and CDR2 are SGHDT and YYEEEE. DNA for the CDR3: TGTGCCAGCAGCTTGGATTGGACAGGGGGTCGGGAGACCCAGTACTTC. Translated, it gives CASSLDWTGGRETQYF.

The CDR3 spells CASSLAKGGTGGDYGYTF. The CDR3, as DNA: TGTGCCAGCAGCTTAGCGAAGGGAGGGACAGGGGGCGACTATGGCTACACCTTC. J is TRBJ1-2 and V is TRBV7-6, with 12 bases that match TRBD1. After removal of 0 bases from V and 3 bases from J, the junction contained 8 bases not matched to a gene. Germline CDR1 reads SGHVS; CDR2 reads FNYEAQ. The CDR3 totals 18 residues.

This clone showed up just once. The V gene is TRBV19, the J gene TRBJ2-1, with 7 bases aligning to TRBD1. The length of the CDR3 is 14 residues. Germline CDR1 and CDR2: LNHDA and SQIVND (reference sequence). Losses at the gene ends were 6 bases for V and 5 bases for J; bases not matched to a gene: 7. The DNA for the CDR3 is TGTGCCAGTAGGCGAACAGGGGAGAACAATGAGCAGTTCTTC. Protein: CASRRTGENNEQFF.

The CDR3 protein is CASSPLTRTDNDSPLHF. CDR3 DNA sequence: TGTGCCAGCAGTCCACTAACACGGACAGATAATGATTCACCCCTCCACTTT. This sequence joins TRBV28 and TRBJ1-6; tentative D call: TRBD1 (6 bases). CDR1 and CDR2 (germline): MDHEN, SYDVKM. CDR3 size: 17 residues. The germline V and J ends were trimmed by 5 bases and 8 bases, with 22 bases remaining between them.

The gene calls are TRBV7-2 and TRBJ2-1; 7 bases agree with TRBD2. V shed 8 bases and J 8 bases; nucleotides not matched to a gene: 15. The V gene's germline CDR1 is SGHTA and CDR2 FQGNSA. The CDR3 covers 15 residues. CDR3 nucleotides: TGTGCCAGCTCACCTCCCGGGACTATCTCCCATGAGCAGTTCTTC. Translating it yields CASSPPGTISHEQFF.